Listed here are 26 T cell receptor beta chains from one sample, sequenced in a study of blood T cell repertoires in COVID-19. Assay: immunoSEQ multiplex PCR; the TCRdb copy retains only in-frame clones and omits some. The sample shows roughly 300,000 clones, under 90% of them seen only once. The source material was peripheral blood. The receptors shown here come from a woman between 50 and 59 years old who had recovered from COVID-19.

The sample holds one count of this clone. The genes are TRBV5-1 and TRBJ1-2; unclear D gene. Germline assignment: CDR1 SGHRS and CDR2 YFSETQ. Trimming removed 4 bases at V and 4 bases at J, with 14 bases between. This CDR3 has 14 residues. CDR3 protein: CASSLAGLTYGYTF. DNA for the CDR3: TGCGCCAGCAGCCTAGCTGGGCTTACCTATGGCTACACCTTC.

The chain employs TRBV19 and TRBJ2-7; 8 positions match TRBD1. The V gene's germline CDR1 is LNHDA and CDR2 SQIVND (reference sequence). The CDR3 runs to 17 residues. After removal of 5 bases from V and 3 bases from J, the junction contained 15 bases not matched to a gene. The CDR3 protein is CASSSNHPRGRGYEQYF. CDR3 coding DNA: TGTGCCAGTAGTTCGAACCATCCCAGGGGGCGCGGCTACGAGCAGTACTTC.

The rearrangement links TRBV3-1 (or the pseudogene TRBV3-2) to TRBJ2-1, with 11 nucleotides matching TRBD2. Germline V gene sequence: CDR1 LGHDT, CDR2 YNNKEL (reference sequence). V lost 4 bases, J lost 9 bases, and 8 bases stayed unmatched. The CDR3 totals 15 residues. CDR3 DNA: TGTGCCAGCAGCCCCTTAGCGGGGGGGCCCATTGAGCAGTTCTTC. Protein product: CASSPLAGGPIEQFF.

The chain recombines TRBV6-2 or TRBV6-3 with TRBJ1-2; 7 positions agree with TRBD1. J lost 8 bases, V lost 2 bases, and 17 bases had no gene match. The CDR3 is 17 amino acids. Germline V gives CDR1 MNHEY, CDR2 SVGEGT. CDR3 nucleotide sequence: TGTGCCAGCAGTTACCAGGGGGACATTCCGGGGAGAGAAGGCTACACCTTC. As protein: CASSYQGDIPGREGYTF.

The genes are TRBV11-1 and TRBJ1-6; D is ambiguous. CDR3 length: 14 amino acids. CDR1 and CDR2 from the germline V gene are SGHAT and FQDESV (reference sequence). Deletions cut 4 bases from V and 10 bases from J, with 14 bases between. CDR3 in amino acids: CASSSWGGDSPLHF. CDR3 coding DNA: TGTGCCAGCAGCTCGTGGGGAGGAGACTCACCCCTCCACTTT.

The chain joins TRBV14 to TRBJ2-1; D is possibly TRBD1 (6 bases). The CDR3 loop spans 15 amino acids. The ends were cut back, 4 bases at V and 2 bases at J, with 12 bases in the middle. Per germline, CDR1 SGHDN and CDR2 FVKESK. CDR3 DNA sequence: TGTGCCAGCAGCCCAGGGACAAGGGCCTACAATGAGCAGTTCTTC. It specifies CASSPGTRAYNEQFF.

The chain combines TRBV6-5 with TRBJ1-2, with 10 bases lining up with TRBD1. This CDR3 comprises 13 residues. V gave up 6 bases and J gave up 7 bases; unmatched junction bases: 5. Germline CDR1 MNHEY, CDR2 SVGAGI. CDR3 coding DNA: TGTGCCAGCAGACGACAGGGGGCTAGTGGCTACACCTTC. This gives the protein CASRRQGASGYTF.

This clone has only one observation. The chain links TRBV2 to TRBJ2-1; possible D gene TRBD2, 6 bases. Trimming took off 7 bases at V and 7 bases at J, with 17 bases between the two ends. This CDR3 has 14 residues. The germline CDR1 and CDR2 sequences are SNHLY and FYNNEI. CDR3 sequence (DNA): TGTGCCAGCAAGGGCGGGGCCGGACGGAATGAGCAGTTCTTC. Amino acids: CASKGGAGRNEQFF.

The chain couples TRBV12-3 or TRBV12-4 to TRBJ1-1; a weak D match, TRBD1 (6 bases). Trimming removed 5 bases at V and 8 bases at J, with 12 bases between. The CDR3 has 12 residues. This CDR3 reads CASSPRTAEAFF. The CDR3 nucleotides read TGTGCCAGCAGTCCGAGGACAGCAGAAGCTTTCTTT.

There are many counts of this clone. The chain joins TRBV5-6 to TRBJ2-2, with a tentative D call TRBD2 (6 bases). V was trimmed by 0 bases and J by 4 bases, leaving 10 bases between them. Germline-derived CDR1 and CDR2 are SGHDT and YYEEEE. CDR3 length: 15 amino acids. CDR3 loop: CASSLAVGSTGELFF. The CDR3 DNA follows: TGTGCCAGCAGCTTGGCCGTCGGGAGCACCGGGGAGCTGTTTTTT.

A word on this clone: Other DNA sequences within the sample encode an identical CDR3. V usage is TRBV4-3 and J usage is TRBJ1-5; 8 nucleotides match TRBD1. This CDR3 comprises 15 residues. Germline lookup yields CDR1 LGHNA and CDR2 YSLEER. The junction had 0 bases not matched to a gene; V was cut back by 1 base and J by 1 base. CDR3 bases: TGCGCCAGCAGCCAAGGGACAGGGAGCAATCAGCCCCAGCATTTT. Protein product: CASSQGTGSNQPQHF.

J is TRBJ2-2 and V is TRBV28; 8 bases fit TRBD2. Germline loops: CDR1 MDHEN, CDR2 SYDVKM. V trimming: 9 bases; J trimming: 2 bases; junction bases outside the gene matches: 11. The CDR3 loop spans 16 amino acids. CDR3 in DNA: TGTGCCAGTAAAACTACCGGGACTAGTAACACCGGGGAGCTGTTTTTT. This encodes CASKTTGTSNTGELFF.

V usage is TRBV9 and J usage is TRBJ2-3; TRBD2 is a possible D gene (5 bases). V was clipped by 3 bases and J by 2 bases, with 10 bases between them. The CDR3 runs 14 residues. CDR1 is SGDLS, CDR2 YYNGEE, per germline. CDR3 residues: CASSATRFTDTQYF. CDR3 sequence (DNA): TGTGCCAGCAGCGCCACTAGATTCACAGATACGCAGTATTTT.

The chain employs TRBV6-2 or TRBV6-3 and TRBJ2-1; TRBD2 matches at 7 bases. This CDR3 has 19 residues. CDR1 is MNHEY and CDR2 is SVGEGT in the germline V gene. The J segment lost 0 bases and the V segment lost 5 bases, leaving 16 bases of the junction unmatched. DNA of the CDR3: TGTGCCAGCAGTGGTTTACCGGGACTAAACTTGTACTCCTACAATGAGCAGTTCTTC. It is translated as CASSGLPGLNLYSYNEQFF.

The CDR3 reads CASSPRGSGGSYEQYF. CDR3 in DNA: TGTGCCAGTAGTCCCCGGGGTAGCGGGGGCTCCTACGAGCAGTACTTC. V is TRBV19 and J is TRBJ2-7, with 9 bases matching TRBD2. The J segment lost 0 bases and the V segment lost 5 bases, leaving 8 bases of the junction unmatched. Per germline, CDR1 LNHDA and CDR2 SQIVND (reference sequence). The CDR3 has 16 amino acids.

V is TRBV7-9 and J is TRBJ2-1; no clear D. The CDR3 runs 18 residues. Looked up from germline, CDR1 is SEHNR and CDR2 is FQNEAQ (reference sequence). V gave up 2 bases and J gave up 2 bases, with 19 bases separating them. CDR3 loop: CASSLPPFGRIPYNEQFF. In DNA, the CDR3 is TGTGCCAGCAGCTTACCCCCCTTTGGCAGGATACCCTACAATGAGCAGTTCTTC.

V and J are TRBV10-1 and TRBJ2-5, with D maybe TRBD1 (6 bases). This CDR3 has 13 amino acids. Trimming removed 0 bases at V and 6 bases at J, with 8 bases between. Germline values: CDR1 WNHNN, CDR2 SYGVQD (reference sequence). In nucleotides, the CDR3 is TGCGCCAGCAGTGAGTCGAGGGGGAAGACCCAGTACTTC. It yields the protein CASSESRGKTQYF.

V and J are TRBV4-2 and TRBJ2-6; D is perhaps TRBD2 (6 bases). The CDR3 covers 18 residues. Looked up from germline, CDR1 is LGHNA and CDR2 is YNFKEQ. V dropped 3 bases and J dropped 4 bases, with 19 bases sitting between them. CDR3 bases: TGTGCCAGCAGCCACGCGGGACGTTTGGGGGTCGGGGCCAACGTCCTGACTTTC. Amino acid sequence: CASSHAGRLGVGANVLTF.

In the case of this clone: Other DNA sequences in the same sample also yield this CDR3. The V and J genes are TRBV6-5 and TRBJ1-4, with TRBD1 as a possible D gene (5 bases). Germline V lookup: CDR1 MNHEY, CDR2 SVGAGI. CDR3 length equals 14 residues. Trimming pared 5 bases from V and 0 bases from J, leaving 7 bases between. The CDR3 nucleotides are TGTGCCAGCAGTACGGGGGCAACTAATGAAAAACTGTTTTTT. Residues: CASSTGATNEKLFF.

The rearrangement links TRBV14 to TRBJ2-7; D is unresolved. The CDR3 is 13 residues long. CDR1 and CDR2 (germline): SGHDN, FVKESK. Trimming took off 3 bases at V and 4 bases at J, with 10 bases between the two ends. As DNA, the CDR3 is TGTGCCAGCAGCCATCTAAGTCATTACGAGCAGTACTTC. This encodes CASSHLSHYEQYF. Supplemented by reference TRBV14 and TRBJ2-7, the full variable domain reads EAGVTQFPSHSVIEKGQTVTLRCDPISGHDNLYWYRRVMGKEIKFLLHFVKESKQDESGMPNNRFLAERTGGTYSTLKVQPAELEDSGVYFCASSHLSHYEQYFGPGTRLTVT.

This chain uses TRBV5-1 with TRBJ2-2; TRBD2 is a possible D gene (6 bases). The CDR3 has 16 amino acids. Germline CDR1 SGHRS, CDR2 YFSETQ. Trimming removed 0 bases from V and 3 bases from J, with 12 bases in between. The CDR3 DNA follows: TGCGCCAGCAGCTTGGTGGCCGGGAGTGACACCGGGGAGCTGTTTTTT. It translates to CASSLVAGSDTGELFF.

This sequence joins TRBV5-6 and TRBJ2-1; tentatively, D is TRBD2 (6 bases). The CDR3 length is 14 residues. Trimming removed 2 bases at V and 10 bases at J, with 16 bases between. The germline V gene has CDR1 SGHDT and CDR2 YYEEEE. CDR3 DNA sequence: TGTGCCAGCAGCTTCGGGACTTCGGTAGGGGAGCAGTTCTTC. Its protein is CASSFGTSVGEQFF.

The rearrangement joins TRBV5-4 to TRBJ2-5; maybe TRBD2 (5 bases). The CDR3 sequence is 14 residues long. In germline, CDR1 is SGHNT, CDR2 YYREEE (reference sequence). V shed 4 bases and J shed 1 base, with 11 bases lying between them. For the CDR3, the DNA is TGTGCCAGCAGCACGAGGGAAGGCCAAGAGACCCAGTACTTC. This sequence encodes CASSTREGQETQYF.

This chain joins TRBV19 and TRBJ1-5; D ambiguous. The CDR3 extends over 15 amino acids. CDR1 LNHDA and CDR2 SQIVND come from the germline V gene (reference sequence). V was shortened by 7 bases and J by 7 bases, with 20 bases between the two germline ends. The CDR3 region has the DNA TGTGCCAGTAAGTTTTTGGAGCGCGCGGGACAGCCCCAGCATTTT. This codes for CASKFLERAGQPQHF.

The chain uses TRBV4-3 and TRBJ1-1; D is undetermined. Trimming removed 0 bases from V and 1 base from J, with 6 bases in between. CDR3 size: 14 residues. Germline CDR1 reads LGHNA; CDR2 reads YSLEER. The DNA for the CDR3 is TGCGCCAGCAGCCAAGATGAGGGGAACACTGAAGCTTTCTTT. Translated: CASSQDEGNTEAFF.

The chain carries TRBV12-5 and TRBJ1-2; tentative D call: TRBD1 (6 bases). CDR1 is LGHNT and CDR2 is FRNRAP in the germline V gene. This CDR3 region has 13 residues. V lost 7 bases to trimming and J lost 4 bases, with 13 bases between them. CDR3 amino acids: CASALDSLYGYTF. The CDR3, as DNA: TGTGCTAGTGCCTTGGACAGCCTCTATGGCTACACCTTC.